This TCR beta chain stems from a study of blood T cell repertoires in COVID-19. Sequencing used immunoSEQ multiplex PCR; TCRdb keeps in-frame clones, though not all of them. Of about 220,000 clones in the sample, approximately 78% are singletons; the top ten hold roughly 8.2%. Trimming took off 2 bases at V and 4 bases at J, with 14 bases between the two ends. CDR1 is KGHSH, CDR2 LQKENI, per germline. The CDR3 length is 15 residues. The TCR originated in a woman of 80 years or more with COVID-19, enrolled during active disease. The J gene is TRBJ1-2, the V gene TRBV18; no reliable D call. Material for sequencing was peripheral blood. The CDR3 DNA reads TGTGCCAGCTCACCAATCGGTGGGGAGCTCTATGGCTACACCTTC. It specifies CASSPIGGELYGYTF.